This TCR beta chain came from a study of identical twins. TCRdb re-called the 5' RACE reads through MiXCR, storing one row per CDR3 protein. The data contain hundreds of thousands of distinct CDR3 sequences, around a sixth of them singletons. Deletions cut 2 bases from V and 7 bases from J, with 12 bases between. This CDR3 contains 15 residues. CDR1 MNHEY and CDR2 SVGAGI come from the germline V gene. These data also formed part of another study, on T cells expressing NK-cell markers.

V usage is TRBV6-5 and J usage is TRBJ1-6, with D unresolved. The sequence was collected from a young woman in good health. Sequencing used PBMCs. CDR3 sequence (DNA): TGTGCCAGCAGTTACGGTGGGATCCTAAATTCACCCCTCCACTTT. Translating it yields CASSYGGILNSPLHF.